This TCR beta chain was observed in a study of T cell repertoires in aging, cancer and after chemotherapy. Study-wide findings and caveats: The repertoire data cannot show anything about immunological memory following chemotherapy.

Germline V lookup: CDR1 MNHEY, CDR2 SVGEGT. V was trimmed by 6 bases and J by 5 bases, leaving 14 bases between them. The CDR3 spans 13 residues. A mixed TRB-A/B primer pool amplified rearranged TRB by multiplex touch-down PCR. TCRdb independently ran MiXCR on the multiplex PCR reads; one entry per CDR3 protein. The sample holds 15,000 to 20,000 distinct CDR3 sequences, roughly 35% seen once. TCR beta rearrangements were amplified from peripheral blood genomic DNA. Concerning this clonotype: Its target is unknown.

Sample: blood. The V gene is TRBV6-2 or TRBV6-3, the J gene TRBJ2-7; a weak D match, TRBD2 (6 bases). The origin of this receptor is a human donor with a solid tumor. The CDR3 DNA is TGTGCCAGCAGCCCCCGGGAGATAAACGAGCAGTACTTC. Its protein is CASSPREINEQYF.